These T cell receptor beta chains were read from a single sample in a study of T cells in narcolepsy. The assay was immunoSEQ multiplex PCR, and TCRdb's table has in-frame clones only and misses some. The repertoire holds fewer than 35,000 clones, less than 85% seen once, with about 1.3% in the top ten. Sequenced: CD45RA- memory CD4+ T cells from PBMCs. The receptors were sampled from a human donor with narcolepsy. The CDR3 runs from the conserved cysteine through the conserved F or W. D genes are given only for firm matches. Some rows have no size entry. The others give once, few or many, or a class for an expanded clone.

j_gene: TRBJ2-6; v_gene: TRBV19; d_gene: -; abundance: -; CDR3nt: TGTGCCAGTAGTATCCAGGCTACTGGGGCCAACGTCCTGACTTTC; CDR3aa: CASSIQATGANVLTF
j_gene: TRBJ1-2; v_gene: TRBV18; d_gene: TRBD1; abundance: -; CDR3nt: TGTGCCAGCTCACCACCTTCATCCCCGACAGGGGCGGGTTTAGGCTACATCTTC; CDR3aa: CASSPPSSPTGAGLGYIF
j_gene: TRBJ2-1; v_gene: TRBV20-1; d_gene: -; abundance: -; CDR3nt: TGCAGTGCTAGAGCCCTCGGAGAGCAGTTCTTC; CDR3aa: CSARALGEQFF
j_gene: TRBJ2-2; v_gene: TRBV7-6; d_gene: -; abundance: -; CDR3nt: TGTGCCAGCAGCTTAGACAGGGCGAACACCGGGGAGCTGTTTTTT; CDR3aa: CASSLDRANTGELFF
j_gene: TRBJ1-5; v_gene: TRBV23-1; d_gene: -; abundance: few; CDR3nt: TGCGCCAGCAGTCATTGGGGAGGAGGCAATCAGCCCCAGCATTTT; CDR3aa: CASSHWGGGNQPQHF
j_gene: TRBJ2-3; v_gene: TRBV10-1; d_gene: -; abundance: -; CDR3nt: TGCGCCAGCAGTGAGGGAGGAGGGCCAGATACGCAGTATTTT; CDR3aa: CASSEGGGPDTQYF
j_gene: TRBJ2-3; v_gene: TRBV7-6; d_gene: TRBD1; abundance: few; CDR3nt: TGTGCCAGCAGCTTGTCGGTCGGGACAGGCACAGATACGCAGTATTTT; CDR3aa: CASSLSVGTGTDTQYF
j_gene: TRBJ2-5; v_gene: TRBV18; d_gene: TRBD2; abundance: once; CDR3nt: TGTGCCAGCTCACCCCGAGTGGCGGGGGGGCTGGAGACCCAGTACTTC; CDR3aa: CASSPRVAGGLETQYF
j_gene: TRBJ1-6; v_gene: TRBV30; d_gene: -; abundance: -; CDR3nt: TGTGCCTGGGGCACCGGGACATCGGGGTCACCCCTCCACTTT; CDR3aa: CAWGTGTSGSPLHF
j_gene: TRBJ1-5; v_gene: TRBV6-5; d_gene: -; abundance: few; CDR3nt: TGTGCCAGCGGGGACCTTGATCAGCCCCAGCATTTT; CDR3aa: CASGDLDQPQHF
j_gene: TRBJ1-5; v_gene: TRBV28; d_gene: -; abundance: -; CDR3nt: TGTGCCAGCAGCCAAGGCGGAGTGCAGCCCCAGCATTTT; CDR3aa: CASSQGGVQPQHF
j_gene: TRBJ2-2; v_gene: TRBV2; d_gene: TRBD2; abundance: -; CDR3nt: TGTGCCAGCAGTGGAACCAGGACTAGCGGGGGGGCCTCCGGGGAGCTGTTTTTT; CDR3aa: CASSGTRTSGGASGELFF
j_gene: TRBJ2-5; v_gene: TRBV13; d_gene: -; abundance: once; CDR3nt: TGTGCCAGCAGTTCATCGGCACAGGACTTCCAAGAGACCCAGTACTTC; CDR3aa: CASSSSAQDFQETQYF
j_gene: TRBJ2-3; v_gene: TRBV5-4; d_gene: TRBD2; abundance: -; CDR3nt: TGTGCCAGCAGCCCCCACCCCCCTAGCGGGGGGGCGACAGATACGCAGTATTTT; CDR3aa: CASSPHPPSGGATDTQYF
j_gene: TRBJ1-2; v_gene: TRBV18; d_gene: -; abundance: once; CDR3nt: TGTGCCAGCTCACCTACAGGGTTAGCTAACTATGGCTACACCTTC; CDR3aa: CASSPTGLANYGYTF
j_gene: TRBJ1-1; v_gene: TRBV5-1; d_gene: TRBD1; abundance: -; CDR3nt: TGCGCCAGCAGCTTGGTTCCGGGACAGGGTGAAGCTTTCTTT; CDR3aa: CASSLVPGQGEAFF
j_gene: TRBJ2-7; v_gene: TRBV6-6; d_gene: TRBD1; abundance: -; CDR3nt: TGTGCCAGCAGCAGACGGACAGGCCCGGGAGAGCAGTACTTC; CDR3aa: CASSRRTGPGEQYF
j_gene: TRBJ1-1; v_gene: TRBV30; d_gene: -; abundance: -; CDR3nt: TGTGCCTGGAGGGGGACGATCACTGAAGCTTTCTTT; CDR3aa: CAWRGTITEAFF
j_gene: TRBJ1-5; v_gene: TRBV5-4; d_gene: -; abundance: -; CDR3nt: TGTGCCAGCAGCTCCCTAGGAGCAGGGTCCAATCAGCCCCAGCATTTT; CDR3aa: CASSSLGAGSNQPQHF
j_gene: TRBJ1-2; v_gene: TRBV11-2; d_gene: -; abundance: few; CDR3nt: TGTGCCAGCAGCTTAGGAGGGGCGGGGCCAGGCGGCTACACCTTC; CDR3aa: CASSLGGAGPGGYTF
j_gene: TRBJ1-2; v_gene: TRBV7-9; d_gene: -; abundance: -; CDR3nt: TGTGCCAGCAGCTTAGAGGCAGGGAACTATGGCTACACCTTC; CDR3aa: CASSLEAGNYGYTF
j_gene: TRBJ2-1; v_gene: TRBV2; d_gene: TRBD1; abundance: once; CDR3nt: TGTGCCAGCGGACGAGGACAGGGGAGGAATGAGCAGTTCTTC; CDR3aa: CASGRGQGRNEQFF
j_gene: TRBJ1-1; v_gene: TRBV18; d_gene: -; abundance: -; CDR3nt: TGTGCCAGCTCACCACCGAGGGTCGAGAACACTGAAGCTTTCTTT; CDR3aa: CASSPPRVENTEAFF
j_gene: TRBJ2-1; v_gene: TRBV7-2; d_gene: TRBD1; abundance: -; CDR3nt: TGTGCCAGCAGCCTACGGACAGGTCGAATTCTATACAATGAGCAGTTCTTC; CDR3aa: CASSLRTGRILYNEQFF
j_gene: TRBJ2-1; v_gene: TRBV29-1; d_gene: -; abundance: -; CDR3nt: TGCAGCGGGGGGGAAGGAGTTTACAATGAGCAGTTCTTC; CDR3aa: CSGGEGVYNEQFF
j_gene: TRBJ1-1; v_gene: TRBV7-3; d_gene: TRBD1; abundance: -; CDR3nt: TGTGCCAGCAGCCAAGGACAGGTCCAGACTGAAGCTTTCTTT; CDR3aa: CASSQGQVQTEAFF
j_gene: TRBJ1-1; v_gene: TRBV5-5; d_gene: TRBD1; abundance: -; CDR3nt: TGTGCCAGCAGCTTAAGACCCACAGGGGCCATGAACACTGAAGCTTTCTTT; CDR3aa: CASSLRPTGAMNTEAFF
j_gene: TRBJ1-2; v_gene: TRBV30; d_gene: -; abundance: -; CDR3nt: TGTGCCTGGAGTGCCGGGACACAGAACTATGGCTACACCTTC; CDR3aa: CAWSAGTQNYGYTF
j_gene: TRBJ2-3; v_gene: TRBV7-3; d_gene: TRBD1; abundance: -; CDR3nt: TGTGCCAGCAGCCCGACAGGGGGGTTTAGCACAGATACGCAGTATTTT; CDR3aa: CASSPTGGFSTDTQYF
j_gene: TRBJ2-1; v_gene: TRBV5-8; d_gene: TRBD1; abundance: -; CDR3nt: TGTGCCAGCAGCTTCATACTATCGGACAGGGACAATGAGCAGTTCTTC; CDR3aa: CASSFILSDRDNEQFF
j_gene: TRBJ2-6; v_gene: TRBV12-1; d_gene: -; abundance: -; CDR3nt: TGTGCCAGCAGCTTTTCTCCCCGGGGGGGCTCTGGGGCCAACGTCCTGACTTTC; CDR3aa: CASSFSPRGGSGANVLTF
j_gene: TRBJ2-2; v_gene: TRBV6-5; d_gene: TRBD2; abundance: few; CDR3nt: TGTGCCAGCAGTCGACTAGCGGCCAGCGGGGAGCTGTTTTTT; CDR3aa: CASSRLAASGELFF
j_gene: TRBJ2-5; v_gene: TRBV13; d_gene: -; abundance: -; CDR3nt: TGTGCCAGCAGCTTAGGAGCGTCAGGATTACTAGAGACCCAGTACTTC; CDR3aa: CASSLGASGLLETQYF
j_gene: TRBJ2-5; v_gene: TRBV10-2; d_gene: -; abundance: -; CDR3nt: TGCGCCAGCAGGGCTATCGGGTCTCAAGAGACCCAGTACTTC; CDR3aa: CASRAIGSQETQYF
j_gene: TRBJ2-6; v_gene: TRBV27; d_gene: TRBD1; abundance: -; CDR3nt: TGTGCCAGCAGTCTGGACAGGGGAGCTGCTGGGGCCAACGTCCTGACTTTC; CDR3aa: CASSLDRGAAGANVLTF
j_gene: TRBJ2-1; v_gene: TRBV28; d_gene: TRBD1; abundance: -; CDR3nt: TGTGCCAGCAGTTTGACAGGGGGCCAGGTTGAGCAGTTCTTC; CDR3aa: CASSLTGGQVEQFF
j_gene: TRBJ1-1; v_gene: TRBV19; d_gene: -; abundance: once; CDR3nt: TGTGCCAGTAGTATAGATTCCAGGCCTAACACTGAAGCTTTCTTT; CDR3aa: CASSIDSRPNTEAFF
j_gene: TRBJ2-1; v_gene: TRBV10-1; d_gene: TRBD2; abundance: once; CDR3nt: TGCGCCAGCAGGCCTAGCGGGGGGGCGTTCAATGAGCAGTTCTTC; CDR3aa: CASRPSGGAFNEQFF
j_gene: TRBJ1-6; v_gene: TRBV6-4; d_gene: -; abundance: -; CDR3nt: TGTGCCAGCAGTCCGGGAACTAATAATTCACCCCTCCACTTT; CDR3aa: CASSPGTNNSPLHF
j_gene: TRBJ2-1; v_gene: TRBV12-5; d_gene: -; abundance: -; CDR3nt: TGTGCTAGTGGCCGGGACTTTAACAATGAGCAGTTCTTC; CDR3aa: CASGRDFNNEQFF
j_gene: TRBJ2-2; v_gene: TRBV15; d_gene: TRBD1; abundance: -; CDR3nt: TGTGCCACCAGCGGATCCGGGACAGGGCATTCCGGGGAGCTGTTTTTT; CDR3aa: CATSGSGTGHSGELFF
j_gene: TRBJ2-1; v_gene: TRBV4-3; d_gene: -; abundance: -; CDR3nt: TGCGCCAGCAGCCAAGATCGAGGACACACAGGTTTCTTC; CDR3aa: CASSQDRGHTGFF
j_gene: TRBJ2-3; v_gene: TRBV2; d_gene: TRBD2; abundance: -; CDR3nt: TGTGCCAGCAGTGCTAGCGGGACCCGCACAGATACGCAGTATTTT; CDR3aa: CASSASGTRTDTQYF
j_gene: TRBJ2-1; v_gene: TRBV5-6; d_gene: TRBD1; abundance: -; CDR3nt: TGTGCCAGCAGCTTAACCTCCGGGACAGGGGAGTTCTTC; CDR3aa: CASSLTSGTGEFF
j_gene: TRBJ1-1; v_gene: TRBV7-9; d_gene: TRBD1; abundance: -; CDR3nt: TGTGCCAGCAGCCTAGAGACAGGGCCGAACACTGAAGCTTTCTTT; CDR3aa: CASSLETGPNTEAFF
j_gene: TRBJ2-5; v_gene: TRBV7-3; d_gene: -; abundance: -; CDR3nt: TGTGCCAGCAGCTTACGAACTCGAGAGACCCAGTACTTC; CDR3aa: CASSLRTRETQYF
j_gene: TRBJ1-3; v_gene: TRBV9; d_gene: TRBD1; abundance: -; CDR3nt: TGTGCCAGCAGCGAGCAGGGGGAAGGAAACACCATATATTTT; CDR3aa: CASSEQGEGNTIYF
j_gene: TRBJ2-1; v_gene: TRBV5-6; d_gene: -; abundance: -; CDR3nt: TGTGCCAGCAGCTTTGCCGGGCCTAGGGGAAATGAGCAGTTCTTC; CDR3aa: CASSFAGPRGNEQFF
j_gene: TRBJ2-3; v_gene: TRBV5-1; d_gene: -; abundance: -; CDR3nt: TGCGCCAGCAGCTTGGAGAGGGGTCATACGCAGTATTTT; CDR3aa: CASSLERGHTQYF